These T cell receptor beta chains were read from a single sample in a study of regulatory T cells in long-lasting Graves disease. TCRdb itself ran the multiplex PCR reads through MiXCR, one entry per CDR3 protein. The table lists 400,000 to 650,000 distinct CDR3 sequences, about 16% of them singletons. This sample was shared with a second study, whose subject was T cells in Graves' hyperthyroidism and ophthalmopathy.

The sample consisted of peripheral blood mononuclear cells (PBMCs), taken at new diagnosis, from a patient treated with antithyroid drugs. All receptors derive from a woman aged 35 to 60 with Graves disease. CDR3s include the opening cysteine and the closing phenylalanine or tryptophan. The D gene is left open where the match is weak. The size field is filled for only some rows; it gives once, few, many or a size class.

>.|15|TRBJ1-5|many|TRBV6-1
CASSAEGWGRQPQHF
TGTGCCAGCAGTGCCGAGGGTTGGGGTCGGCAGCCCCAGCATTTT
>.|15|TRBJ1-1|many|TRBV20-1
CSAPGTLSVGTEAFF
TGCAGTGCCCCCGGGACCCTGAGTGTCGGGACTGAAGCTTTCTTT
>TRBD1|17|TRBJ1-1|many|TRBV11-2
CASRRPGQGFRSAEAFF
TGTGCCAGCAGGAGACCGGGACAGGGGTTTCGTAGCGCTGAAGCTTTCTTT
>.|13|TRBJ1-2|.|TRBV29-1
CSVKPSANYGYTF
TGCAGCGTAAAGCCCTCAGCTAACTATGGCTACACCTTC
>TRBD1|15|TRBJ2-1|many|TRBV12-3/TRBV12-4
CASSWDRGLMNEQFF
TGTGCCAGCAGCTGGGACAGGGGGCTCATGAATGAGCAGTTCTTC
>.|14|TRBJ1-1|many|TRBV3-1
CASSLFEVNTEAFF
TGTGCCAGCAGCCTATTCGAAGTTAACACTGAAGCTTTCTTT
>.|14|TRBJ1-4|many|TRBV2
CASSPGSSYEKLFF
TGTGCCAGCAGCCCAGGGTCGTCATACGAAAAACTGTTTTTT
>.|17|TRBJ1-1|few|TRBV19
CASSIPRRGGVNTEAFF
TGTGCCAGTAGTATACCGAGGAGGGGCGGAGTGAACACTGAAGCTTTCTTT
>.|15|TRBJ2-5|many|TRBV11-2
CASSLRTALGETQYF
TGTGCCAGCAGCCTCCGGACGGCATTGGGGGAGACCCAGTACTTC
>TRBD1|17|TRBJ1-4|.|TRBV11-3
CASSLDRGTGVVEKLFF
TGTGCCAGCAGCTTAGACCGCGGGACAGGGGTCGTTGAAAAACTGTTTTTT
>TRBD1|15|TRBJ1-1|many|TRBV28
CASSLFRGLGTEVFF
TGTGCCAGCAGTTTATTTAGGGGGCTGGGCACTGAAGTTTTCTTT
>TRBD1|16|TRBJ2-2|few|TRBV5-1
CASASRDRANTGELFF
TGCGCCAGCGCGTCCCGGGACAGGGCGAACACCGGGGAGCTGTTTTTT
>.|14|TRBJ1-5|.|TRBV20-1
CSARDRRSAQPQHF
TGCAGTGCTAGAGATCGCAGATCTGCGCAGCCCCAGCATTTT
>.|15|TRBJ2-7|few|TRBV4-1
CASSQVLEVPYEQYF
TGCGCCAGCAGCCAAGTACTAGAGGTGCCTTACGAGCAGTACTTC
>TRBD1|17|TRBJ2-1|many|TRBV4-1
CASSHLGQGKAYNEQFF
TGCGCCAGCAGCCACCTAGGACAGGGGAAGGCCTACAATGAGCAGTTCTTC
>.|14|TRBJ2-1|many|TRBV14
CASSLRAFGSEQFF
TGTGCCAGCAGCCTAAGGGCCTTTGGAAGTGAGCAGTTCTTC
>.|11|TRBJ1-2|many|TRBV20-1
CSALRVGGYTF
TGCAGTGCCCTTCGCGTGGGGGGCTACACCTTC
>TRBD1|17|TRBJ1-6|.|TRBV6-2/TRBV6-3
CASSYSVDRGRYSPLHF
TGTGCCAGCAGTTACTCGGTGGACAGGGGTAGATATTCACCCCTCCACTTT
>.|17|TRBJ1-6|few|TRBV5-1
CASSLEGLYSYNSPLHF
TGCGCCAGCAGCTTGGAGGGCCTCTACTCCTATAATTCACCCCTCCACTTT
>.|12|TRBJ1-2|.|TRBV3-1
CASSQDREGYTF
TGTGCCAGCAGCCAAGATAGGGAGGGCTACACCTTC
>.|17|TRBJ1-2|.|TRBV7-2
CASSLVGGADFVCGYTF
TGTGCCAGCAGCTTAGTGGGGGGGGCGGATTTCGTCTGTGGCTACACCTTC
>.|12|TRBJ2-4|.|TRBV6-1
CATSTTGNIQYF
TGTGCCACCTCTACGACGGGAAACATTCAGTACTTC
>.|11|TRBJ2-1|.|TRBV10-3
CAISETIEQFF
TGTGCCATCAGTGAGACGATTGAGCAGTTCTTC
>TRBD1|14|TRBJ1-4|many|TRBV2
CASTARDSNEKLFF
TGTGCCAGCACAGCGCGGGACAGTAATGAAAAACTGTTTTTT
>.|15|TRBJ2-2|few|TRBV15
CATSRGRTWTGELFF
TGTGCCACCAGCAGAGGCCGGACATGGACCGGGGAGCTGTTTTTT
>.|13|TRBJ2-5|.|TRBV20-1
CSARRAAQETQYF
TGCAGTGCTCGCCGGGCAGCTCAAGAGACCCAGTACTTC
>.|15|TRBJ1-6|.|TRBV28
CASSRPPGRGLPLHF
TGTGCCAGCAGTCGCCCCCCGGGTAGAGGTTTGCCCCTCCACTTT
>TRBD1|17|TRBJ1-6|.|TRBV11-2
CASSFGRDRRSNSPLHF
TGTGCCAGCAGCTTTGGAAGGGACAGGCGCTCAAATTCACCCCTCCACTTT
>TRBD1|15|TRBJ1-1|few|TRBV7-2
CASSVTGGPNTEAFF
TGTGCCAGCAGCGTGACAGGGGGCCCGAACACTGAAGCTTTCTTT
>.|17|TRBJ1-5|few|TRBV19
CASRRGGGVYINQPQHF
TGTGCCAGTAGGCGCGGGGGGGGTGTGTATATCAATCAGCCCCAGCATTTT
>TRBD1|15|TRBJ1-1|.|TRBV28
CASNPGQGRNTEAFF
TGTGCCAGCAACCCGGGACAGGGCCGGAACACTGAAGCTTTCTTT
>TRBD1|14|TRBJ2-7|few|TRBV9
CASSVGTGEYEQYF
TGTGCCAGCAGCGTGGGGACAGGGGAGTACGAGCAGTACTTC
>.|13|TRBJ1-2|many|TRBV25-1
CASSDRTMEGYTF
TGTGCCAGCAGTGATCGGACGATGGAGGGCTACACCTTC
>.|12|TRBJ1-2|.|TRBV29-1
CSVERGDYGYTF
TGCAGCGTTGAGCGGGGAGACTATGGCTACACCTTC
>.|12|TRBJ1-1|many|TRBV28
CASSLQATEAFF
TGTGCCAGCAGCTTACAGGCTACTGAAGCTTTCTTT
>.|16|TRBJ2-7|few|TRBV3-1
CASSQDGGGLSYEQYF
TGTGCCAGCAGCCAAGACGGCGGGGGCCTCTCCTACGAGCAGTACTTC
>.|15|TRBJ1-4|.|TRBV9
CASRRGAGDNEKLFF
TGTGCCAGCAGAAGGGGAGCGGGGGATAATGAAAAACTGTTTTTT
>.|12|TRBJ2-1|many|TRBV5-5
CASSLSGNEQFF
TGTGCCAGCAGCTTAAGTGGAAATGAGCAGTTCTTC
>.|15|TRBJ2-2|few|TRBV12-5
CASGLRGARTGELFF
TGTGCTAGTGGTTTACGGGGAGCTAGGACCGGGGAGCTGTTTTTT
>.|15|TRBJ2-5|many|TRBV18
CASSPTPAGQETQYF
TGTGCCAGCTCACCGACACCGGCGGGGCAAGAGACCCAGTACTTC
>TRBD1|15|TRBJ1-1|many|TRBV11-2
CASSSKTGGNTEAFF
TGTGCCAGCAGCTCGAAAACAGGGGGCAATACTGAAGCTTTCTTT
>TRBD2|16|TRBJ2-1|many|TRBV5-1
CASSLGPSGGFNEQFF
TGCGCCAGCAGCTTGGGTCCTAGCGGGGGGTTCAATGAGCAGTTCTTC
>.|17|TRBJ2-2|.|TRBV10-3
CAISESGGLTMAGEPFF
TGTGCCATCAGTGAGTCGGGGGGCCTCACTATGGCCGGGGAGCCGTTTTTT
>TRBD1|14|TRBJ1-1|.|TRBV5-1
CASSLLTGGTVAFF
TGCGCCAGCAGCTTGCTTACAGGGGGCACTGTAGCTTTCTTT
>.|13|TRBJ2-1|many|TRBV2
CASSEAQSNEQFF
TGTGCCAGCAGTGAAGCACAGAGCAATGAGCAGTTCTTC
>TRBD2|14|TRBJ2-7|many|TRBV3-1
CASSSSGDRYEQYF
TGTGCCAGCAGCTCAAGCGGGGATCGCTACGAGCAGTACTTC
>.|12|TRBJ2-5|.|TRBV12-3/TRBV12-4
CASSWGAFGPYF
TGTGCCAGCTCGTGGGGGGCGTTCGGTCCGTACTTC
>TRBD1|16|TRBJ1-2|few|TRBV19
CASSRGTGRTNYGYTF
TGTGCCAGTAGTAGGGGGACAGGACGCACTAACTATGGCTACACCTTC
>.|13|TRBJ1-2|.|TRBV6-1
CASRIRGGYGYTF
TGTGCCAGCAGAATCAGGGGCGGCTATGGCTACACCTTC
>TRBD1|14|TRBJ1-1|many|TRBV29-1
CSTGTGGLIAEAFF
TGCAGCACGGGGACAGGGGGCTTGATCGCTGAAGCTTTCTTT
>.|15|TRBJ2-1|.|TRBV7-6
CASSLAGEAYNEQFF
TGTGCCAGCAGCTTAGCGGGGGAGGCCTACAATGAGCAGTTCTTC
>.|14|TRBJ1-5|.|TRBV6-1
CASSSLRVNQPQHF
TGTGCCAGCAGCTCCCTTCGGGTTAATCAGCCCCAGCATTTT
>.|15|TRBJ2-1|many|TRBV20-1
CSWMSGTNDYNEQFF
TGCAGTTGGATGTCGGGGACCAACGATTACAATGAGCAGTTCTTC